These 10 T cell receptor beta chains came from one sample sequenced in a study of early stage breast cancer tumors (dated by TCRdb to the late 2010s). Receptor libraries were prepared by the immunoSEQ multiplex PCR assay. Imported from immuneACCESS, the table was reduced by TCRdb to in-frame sequences with V and J called. These copies leave out some clones; in studies compared against another copy, an unresolved V gene accounts for under half, and the cause of the remainder is not known. The sample table contains about 48,000 clones; only one count was recorded for 75% to 85% of them. The ten largest clonotypes hold about 1.4% of the sample. The sequenced material came from blood. These receptors originate from a person aged 45-60 years with breast cancer.

This chain connects TRBV5-1 to TRBJ2-3; 9 bases are a match to TRBD1. Germline values: CDR1 SGHRS, CDR2 YFSETQ. This CDR3 contains 15 residues. V shed 2 bases and J 6 bases; nucleotides not matched to a gene: 7. The CDR3 nucleotides read TGCGCCAGCAGCTTACTGGACAGGGGAGAGGATACGCAGTATTTT. This translates into CASSLLDRGEDTQYF.

The V call is TRBV9, the J call TRBJ2-3; D assignment may be TRBD1 or TRBD2 (6 bases each). Trimming left V 0 bases short and J 5 bases short, with 13 bases between. There are 15 residues in the CDR3. The germline gives CDR1 SGDLS, CDR2 YYNGEE. The CDR3 region has the DNA TGTGCCAGCAGCGTAGGACGGGGGCGGGTAGATACGCAGTATTTT. Protein product: CASSVGRGRVDTQYF.

This clone came up once. The gene calls are TRBV19 and TRBJ1-2; 12 bases are a match to TRBD1. This CDR3 is 14 amino acids long. Per the germline V gene, CDR1 is LNHDA and CDR2 is SQIVND (reference sequence). With V trimmed by 9 bases and J by 4 bases, 6 bases remained unmatched. The CDR3 here is CASHGTGGIYGYTF. In DNA form, the CDR3 reads TGTGCCAGCCACGGGACAGGGGGCATCTATGGCTACACCTTC.

This clone was seen just once. The chain combines TRBV11-2 with TRBJ2-5, with 11 positions matching TRBD2. Germline V lookup: CDR1 SGHAT, CDR2 FQNNGV. CDR3 size: 16 residues. V lost 4 bases, J lost 5 bases, and 9 bases stayed unmatched. CDR3 residues: CASSSLAGGPSETQYF. For the CDR3, the DNA is TGTGCCAGCAGCTCCTTAGCGGGGGGGCCGAGCGAGACCCAGTACTTC.

The V and J genes are TRBV2 and TRBJ1-1; D may be TRBD1 (6 bases). The CDR3 spans 14 residues. Per the germline V gene, CDR1 is SNHLY and CDR2 is FYNNEI. Trimming removed 7 bases from V and 0 bases from J, with 12 bases in between. CDR3 in amino acids: CASNLQGMNTEAFF. The DNA of the CDR3 is TGTGCCAGCAACCTGCAGGGGATGAACACTGAAGCTTTCTTT.

This clone was observed once. The V and J genes are TRBV5-1 and TRBJ2-1, with TRBD1 matching 9 bases. The ends lost 4 bases at V and 9 bases at J; junction bases unmatched: 2. Germline CDR1 reads SGHRS; CDR2 reads YFSETQ. CDR3 length: 12 amino acids. In DNA form, the CDR3 reads TGCGCCAGCAGCACGACAGGGGGTGAGCAGTTCTTC. It translates to CASSTTGGEQFF.

Note on this clone: Distinct nucleotide sequences in the sample also encode this CDR3. The rearrangement uses TRBV5-1 and TRBJ1-5; D may be TRBD1 (5 bases). Germline values: CDR1 SGHRS, CDR2 YFSETQ. Trimming shortened V by 4 bases and J by 2 bases, and 10 bases separated the two germline ends. The length of the CDR3 is 14 residues. The CDR3 DNA reads as TGCGCCAGCAGCCCCGGGGGGGGCAATCAGCCCCAGCATTTT. It is translated as CASSPGGGNQPQHF.

The V gene is TRBV27, the J gene TRBJ2-1; weak D call: TRBD2 (6 bases). The CDR3 totals 14 residues. The germline V gene has CDR1 MNHEY and CDR2 SMNVEV (reference sequence). V was shortened by 3 bases and J by 1 base, with 7 bases between the two germline ends. The CDR3 loop is CASSFRGSYNEQFF. CDR3 coding DNA: TGTGCCAGCAGTTTTCGGGGGTCCTACAATGAGCAGTTCTTC.

The chain employs TRBV10-3 and TRBJ1-5; tentative D call: TRBD1 (6 bases). The V gene lost 5 bases and the J gene lost 5 bases, with 10 bases spanning the gap. The CDR3 covers 13 residues. Germline V gene lookup returns CDR1 ENHRY and CDR2 SYGVKD. CDR3 amino acids: CAISPDRDQPQHF. Here the CDR3 DNA reads TGTGCCATCAGTCCGGACAGAGATCAGCCCCAGCATTTT.

The V gene is TRBV5-1, the J gene TRBJ2-2; 9 bases line up with TRBD1. V shed 2 bases, J shed 5 bases, and the junction held 4 bases outside the gene matches. This CDR3 is built from 15 residues. Germline loops: CDR1 SGHRS, CDR2 YFSETQ. The CDR3 sequence is CASSFGTGLTGELFF. CDR3 bases: TGCGCCAGCAGCTTCGGGACAGGGCTAACCGGGGAGCTGTTTTTT.